This TCR beta chain was found in a study of cytotoxic CD8 clonotypes in ibrutinib-treated CLL. About 2.2 micrograms of genomic DNA, which was extracted from cryopreserved PBMCs, served as the material used for the TCR beta libraries. Libraries were prepared by immunoSEQ multiplex PCR; TCRdb keeps only in-frame clonotypes and omits some of them. The table has just over 200,000 clones, about three quarters seen once. CDR1 MNHEY and CDR2 SVGAGI come from the germline V gene. V lost 5 bases, J lost 8 bases, and 15 bases lay in between. This CDR3 is 14 amino acids long. The sequencing used PBMCs, collected after 12 months of ibrutinib treatment. The receptor was derived from a human donor with chronic lymphocytic leukemia. The J gene is TRBJ1-4, the V gene TRBV6-5; D remains ambiguous. The CDR3 DNA reads TGTGCCAGCAGTCGCCCCCGGAAGGGAGAAAAACTGTTTTTT. Its translation is CASSRPRKGEKLFF.